This entry lists 26 T cell receptor beta chains sequenced from one sample in a study of cytomegalovirus exposure and HLA in healthy donors. Sequenced by immunoSEQ multiplex PCR; TCRdb stores in-frame clones only, minus some. The data show some 87,000 clones, 90% to 97% seen once. Sequenced sample: PBMCs. These TCRs come from a woman aged 18 to 35 in good health and CMV-seronegative.

The V call is TRBV11-3, the J call TRBJ2-4; 12 bases map to TRBD1. CDR1 is SGHNT and CDR2 is YENEEA in the germline V gene. V dropped 4 bases and J dropped 5; count of bases not matched to a gene: 15. This CDR3 contains 19 residues. In DNA, the CDR3 is TGTGCCAGCAGCTGGACCGGGACAGGGGGCGCCGAGAGTGAAAACATTCAGTACTTC. Translation: CASSWTGTGGAESENIQYF.

The chain is built from TRBV5-8 and TRBJ2-7; 7 bases line up with TRBD2. Germline V CDR1 and CDR2: SGHTS, YDEGEE. V gave up 1 base and J gave up 12 bases; unmatched junction bases: 7. This CDR3 comprises 12 residues. The CDR3: CASSLSGKERYF. In DNA, the CDR3 is TGTGCCAGCAGCTTGAGCGGGAAAGAGAGGTACTTC.

CDR3 sequence (DNA): TGTGCCAGCTCTTATAGGCCGGGGAAGGTGACCCAGTACTTC. This encodes CASSYRPGKVTQYF. The rearrangement uses TRBV28 and TRBJ2-5, with a possible D match to TRBD2 (5 bases). Germline assignment: CDR1 MDHEN and CDR2 SYDVKM. This CDR3 region has 14 residues. The V end was cut by 8 bases, the J end by 7 bases, with 20 bases between.

The rearrangement uses TRBV11-3 and TRBJ2-7; 11 positions match TRBD1. The V segment lost 4 bases and the J segment 2 bases; nucleotides outside the gene matches: 4. Germline V CDR1 and CDR2: SGHNT, YENEEA. CDR3 length equals 15 residues. CDR3 amino acids: CASSSGTGGTYEQYF. Here the CDR3 DNA reads TGTGCCAGCAGCTCAGGGACAGGGGGAACCTACGAGCAGTACTTC.

V gene TRBV5-5 combines with J gene TRBJ2-3, with D tentatively TRBD2 (6 bases). CDR1 SGHKS and CDR2 YYEKEE come from the germline V gene (reference sequence). The CDR3 spans 14 residues. Trimming took off 3 bases at V and 2 bases at J, with 10 bases between the two ends. In nucleotides, the CDR3 is TGTGCCAGCAGCTCCGGGACTGACACAGATACGCAGTATTTT. Translation: CASSSGTDTDTQYF.

The chain uses TRBV13 and TRBJ1-3, with D perhaps TRBD1 (6 bases). V lost 4 bases, J lost 3 bases, and 10 bases lay in between. This CDR3 comprises 14 residues. The V gene's germline CDR1 is PRHDT and CDR2 FYEKMQ (reference sequence). DNA for the CDR3: TGTGCCAGCAGCTCACAGGGCAATGGAAACACCATATATTTT. Protein sequence: CASSSQGNGNTIYF.

The V and J genes are TRBV13 and TRBJ2-5, with 8 bases matching TRBD2. This CDR3 has 16 amino acids. Germline V gene lookup returns CDR1 PRHDT and CDR2 FYEKMQ (reference sequence). The V segment lost 3 bases and the J segment 5 bases; nucleotides outside the gene matches: 11. The CDR3 reads CASSFRWSGRWETQYF. The CDR3 region has the DNA TGTGCCAGCAGCTTTAGGTGGAGCGGGAGATGGGAGACCCAGTACTTC. Based on the CDR3 plus reference TRBV13 and TRBJ2-5, the full variable domain is AAGVIQSPRHLIKEKRETATLKCYPIPRHDTVYWYQQGPGQDPQFLISFYEKMQSDKGSIPDRFSAQQFSDYHSELNMSSLELGDSALYFCASSFRWSGRWETQYFGPGTRLLVL.

The rearrangement links TRBV2 to TRBJ2-5; possible D gene TRBD1, 5 bases. Germline CDR1 and CDR2: SNHLY and FYNNEI. With 0 bases removed from V and 4 bases from J, the gap between germline ends came to 18 bases. The CDR3 runs 17 residues. The CDR3 region has the DNA TGTGCCAGCAGTGAAGCGCAGTCCAGGGTATCCCGAGAGACCCAGTACTTC. This codes for CASSEAQSRVSRETQYF.

The chain is built from TRBV19 and TRBJ1-2; 11 nucleotides agree with TRBD1. J was trimmed by 7 bases and V by 4 bases; bases with no gene match: 5. The CDR3 totals 14 residues. The germline V gene has CDR1 LNHDA and CDR2 SQIVND (reference sequence). The CDR3 spells CASSTGQGAPGYTF. The DNA for the CDR3 is TGTGCCAGTAGTACAGGACAGGGGGCGCCTGGCTACACCTTC.

The chain combines TRBV28 with TRBJ1-1, with D perhaps TRBD1 (5 bases). Germline CDR1 is MDHEN and CDR2 is SYDVKM. The V gene lost 5 bases and the J gene lost 1 base, with 11 bases spanning the gap. The CDR3 extends over 14 amino acids. The CDR3 spells CASSAGTTNTEAFF. The CDR3 nucleotides are TGTGCCAGCAGTGCGGGGACTACGAACACTGAAGCTTTCTTT. Supplemented by reference TRBV28 and TRBJ1-1, the full variable domain reads DVKVTQSSRYLVKRTGEKVFLECVQDMDHENMFWYRQDPGLGLRLIYFSYDVKMKEKGDIPEGYSVSREKKERFSLILESASTNQTSMYLCASSAGTTNTEAFFGQGTRLTVV.

The chain has TRBV30 and TRBJ1-2, with 7 bases aligning to TRBD1. Germline assignment: CDR1 GTSNPN and CDR2 SVGIG (reference sequence). The CDR3 spans 12 residues. The junction had 3 bases not matched to a gene; V was cut back by 1 base and J by 7 bases. The CDR3 DNA reads as TGTGCCTGGAGTGCAACAGGGGCTGGCTACACCTTC. It codes for CAWSATGAGYTF.

This chain links TRBV15 with TRBJ2-3; D is ambiguous. Trimming removed 0 bases from V and 0 bases from J, with 10 bases in between. The germline V gene encodes CDR1 LNHNV and CDR2 YYDKDF (reference sequence). The CDR3 length is 16 residues. CDR3 protein: CATSREISSSTDTQYF. The DNA for the CDR3 is TGTGCCACCAGCAGAGAAATCAGTTCTAGCACAGATACGCAGTATTTT.

V gene TRBV2 combines with J gene TRBJ2-1; D gene ambiguous. With 7 bases removed from V and 4 bases from J, the gap between germline ends came to 17 bases. Germline lookup yields CDR1 SNHLY and CDR2 FYNNEI. The CDR3 extends over 15 amino acids. CDR3: CASNPTVGPYNEQFF. The CDR3, as DNA: TGTGCCAGCAATCCAACGGTTGGGCCATACAATGAGCAGTTCTTC.

The chain joins TRBV6-6 to TRBJ2-2; TRBD2 matches 7 bases. Germline V gene data show CDR1 as MNHNY and CDR2 as SVGAGI (reference sequence). This CDR3 contains 16 residues. The trim removed 0 bases at V and 0 bases at J, leaving 1 base unmatched. The CDR3 DNA reads as TGTGCCAGCAGTTACTCTACTAGCGCGAACACCGGGGAGCTGTTTTTT. This encodes CASSYSTSANTGELFF.

The V and J genes are TRBV4-1 and TRBJ2-1, with 11 bases aligning to TRBD2. The CDR3 runs 16 residues. Germline V gene sequence: CDR1 MGHRA, CDR2 YSYEKL. Unmatched junction bases numbered 6, after V lost 1 base and J lost 7 bases. CDR3: CASSQGLGTSGNEQFF. CDR3 nucleotides: TGCGCCAGCAGCCAAGGCCTCGGGACTAGCGGAAATGAGCAGTTCTTC.

The chain combines TRBV29-1 with TRBJ1-1, with TRBD1 as a possible D gene (6 bases). Looked up from germline, CDR1 is SQVTM and CDR2 is ANQGSEA. Trimming removed 8 bases from V and 4 bases from J, with 23 bases in between. CDR3 length: 15 amino acids. CDR3: CSSLQPGRGGTEAFF. The CDR3 region has the DNA TGCAGCTCTCTTCAACCCGGCAGGGGCGGCACTGAAGCTTTCTTT.

The V gene is TRBV27, the J gene TRBJ1-5; D is unclear. The CDR3 totals 17 residues. With 0 bases removed from V and 0 bases from J, the gap between germline ends came to 12 bases. Germline CDR1 is MNHEY and CDR2 is SMNVEV (reference sequence). The DNA of the CDR3 is TGTGCCAGCAGTTTATCCCAGGCTACCCATAGCAATCAGCCCCAGCATTTT. Protein sequence: CASSLSQATHSNQPQHF.

The J gene is TRBJ2-3, the V gene TRBV9, with 11 bases fitting TRBD2. The CDR3 has 16 amino acids. V shed 3 bases, J shed 2 bases, and the junction held 5 bases outside the gene matches. Germline loops: CDR1 SGDLS, CDR2 YYNGEE. The CDR3 sequence is CASSGRTSGYTDTQYF. In DNA, the CDR3 is TGTGCCAGCAGCGGGCGGACTAGCGGGTACACAGATACGCAGTATTTT.

This chain links TRBV27 with TRBJ2-1; no reliable D call. Germline-derived CDR1 and CDR2 are MNHEY and SMNVEV (reference sequence). CDR3 length: 15 amino acids. V was trimmed by 1 base and J by 9 bases, leaving 16 bases between them. The CDR3 region is CASSLWAYTHGEQFF. Here the CDR3 DNA reads TGTGCCAGCAGTTTATGGGCCTACACCCATGGTGAGCAGTTCTTC.

The chain joins TRBV7-2 to TRBJ1-3; D is unclear. V was shortened by 3 bases and J by 4 bases, with 4 bases between the two germline ends. CDR1 and CDR2 (germline): SGHTA, FQGNSA. The CDR3 spans 12 residues. CDR3 nucleotides: TGTGCCAGCAGCTTCATGGGAAACACCATATATTTT. Its protein product is CASSFMGNTIYF.

This clone has just one count. This chain uses TRBV5-1 with TRBJ2-1, with TRBD1 identical over 9 bases. Per germline, CDR1 SGHRS and CDR2 YFSETQ. With V trimmed by 3 bases and J by 5 bases, 6 bases remained unmatched. The CDR3 totals 15 residues. The CDR3 DNA reads TGCGCCAGCAGCTGGGGACAGGGAGGGAACAATGAGCAGTTCTTC. Protein: CASSWGQGGNNEQFF. The whole variable domain, filled in from reference TRBV5-1 and TRBJ2-1, reads KAGVTQTPRYLIKTRGQQVTLSCSPISGHRSVSWYQQTPGQGLQFLFEYFSETQRNKGNFPGRFSGRQFSNSRSEMNVSTLELGDSALYLCASSWGQGGNNEQFFGPGTRLTVL.

The chain combines TRBV4-1 with TRBJ1-2, with D uncertain. Trimming removed 3 bases from V and 4 bases from J, with 12 bases in between. This CDR3 region has 14 residues. Germline V gives CDR1 MGHRA, CDR2 YSYEKL. The CDR3 loop reads CASSQGWGVYGYTF. The CDR3, as DNA: TGCGCCAGCAGCCAGGGGTGGGGAGTCTATGGCTACACCTTC.

The chain employs TRBV19 and TRBJ2-5; 12 positions match TRBD1. Germline CDR1 LNHDA, CDR2 SQIVND (reference sequence). This CDR3 has 15 amino acids. Trimming took 3 bases from V and 5 from J; bases not matched to a gene: 4. The chain's CDR3 is CASSITGQGAETQYF. The DNA for the CDR3 is TGTGCCAGTAGTATTACGGGACAGGGGGCGGAGACCCAGTACTTC.

V usage is TRBV5-1 and J usage is TRBJ2-1; 13 nucleotides align to TRBD2. CDR3 length: 15 amino acids. V shed 4 bases and J 5 bases; nucleotides not matched to a gene: 3. Germline V gene data show CDR1 as SGHRS and CDR2 as YFSETQ. The CDR3 reads CASSRTSGSDNEQFF. CDR3 nucleotide sequence: TGCGCCAGCAGCCGGACTAGCGGGAGCGACAATGAGCAGTTCTTC.

Only one count was recorded for this clone. J is TRBJ2-1 and V is TRBV5-1; 9 bases fit TRBD2. Germline V gives CDR1 SGHRS, CDR2 YFSETQ. Trimming at V came to 8 bases and at J to 2 bases, leaving 8 bases not matched to a gene. The CDR3 sequence is 15 residues long. As DNA, the CDR3 is TGCGCCAGTCTGCGGGAGGGCCAGACCTACAATGAGCAGTTCTTC. It yields the protein CASLREGQTYNEQFF.

This chain links TRBV27 with TRBJ1-1; tentatively, D is TRBD1 (6 bases). CDR3 length equals 13 residues. V was clipped by 0 bases and J by 11 bases, with 13 bases between them. The germline V gene has CDR1 MNHEY and CDR2 SMNVEV (reference sequence). The CDR3 nucleotides are TGTGCCAGCAGTTTATCAACAGGGAACGGGGCTTTCTTT. Its translation: CASSLSTGNGAFF.